Below are 20 T cell receptor beta chains sequenced from a single sample in a study of cytomegalovirus exposure and HLA in healthy donors. The PCR employed 60 Vbeta primers together with 13 Jbeta primers. Some clones are missing from TCRdb's copy, which holds only in-frame ones; the method was immunoSEQ multiplex PCR. The sample includes 160,000 or so clones, roughly 80% seen only once; the top ten take 1.3%. Sequenced sample: PBMCs. The receptor source for this set is a man aged 25 to 45 in good health and CMV-seronegative.

The chain recombines TRBV28 with TRBJ2-1, with a tentative D call TRBD2 (5 bases). This CDR3 is built from 15 residues. CDR1 MDHEN and CDR2 SYDVKM come from the germline V gene. With 5 bases removed from V and 6 bases from J, the gap between germline ends came to 17 bases. CDR3 sequence reads: CASSPVASRANEQFF. As DNA, the CDR3 is TGTGCCAGCAGTCCGGTGGCTAGCCGGGCCAATGAGCAGTTCTTC. Looking up the rest from reference TRBV28 and TRBJ2-1 gives the full variable domain: DVKVTQSSRYLVKRTGEKVFLECVQDMDHENMFWYRQDPGLGLRLIYFSYDVKMKEKGDIPEGYSVSREKKERFSLILESASTNQTSMYLCASSPVASRANEQFFGPGTRLTVL.

The chain is built from TRBV9 and TRBJ2-7, with D perhaps TRBD1 (7 bases). The CDR3 loop spans 16 amino acids. The V and J ends lost 3 bases and 1 base respectively, with 17 bases between them. The germline V gene has CDR1 SGDLS and CDR2 YYNGEE. CDR3 sequence (DNA): TGTGCCAGCAGCGCCGAGGAGGGACAGACTTCCTACGAGCAGTACTTC. This gives the protein CASSAEEGQTSYEQYF. The entire variable domain, with the rest obtained from reference TRBV9 and TRBJ2-7, is as follows: DSGVTQTPKHLITATGQRVTLRCSPRSGDLSVYWYQQSLDQGLQFLIQYYNGEERAKGNILERFSAQQFPDLHSELNLSSLELGDSALYFCASSAEEGQTSYEQYFGPGTRLTVT.

The chain links TRBV9 to TRBJ1-1, with a possible D match to TRBD1 (5 bases). The germline V gene encodes CDR1 SGDLS and CDR2 YYNGEE. The length of the CDR3 is 15 residues. Trimming cost V 0 bases and J 5 bases, with 14 bases left between them. The CDR3 region is CASSVVSAGRTEAFF. CDR3 nucleotides: TGTGCCAGCAGCGTAGTGTCAGCAGGGAGGACTGAAGCTTTCTTT.

This clone was detected a few times. The rearrangement uses TRBV7-2 and TRBJ2-5; 12 nucleotides match TRBD2. CDR1 and CDR2 from the germline V gene are SGHTA and FQGNSA. J lost 6 bases, V lost 5 bases, and 7 bases had no gene match. This CDR3 comprises 15 residues. CDR3 nucleotides: TGTGCCAGCAGCCCACGACTAGCGGGAGATAAGACCCAGTACTTC. It yields the protein CASSPRLAGDKTQYF.

The rearrangement joins TRBV5-1 to TRBJ2-3, with a tentative D call TRBD2 (5 bases). Trimming shortened V by 2 bases and J by 1 base, and 11 bases separated the two germline ends. The CDR3 contains 15 residues. Per germline, CDR1 SGHRS and CDR2 YFSETQ. The CDR3 DNA sequence: TGCGCCAGCAGCTTTGGGAGCAGCGGCACAGATACGCAGTATTTT. Translated: CASSFGSSGTDTQYF.

The chain employs TRBV6-5 and TRBJ2-1; 7 nucleotides line up with TRBD2. Germline CDR1 MNHEY, CDR2 SVGAGI. CDR3 size: 15 residues. The junction had 11 bases not matched to a gene; V was cut back by 6 bases and J by 6 bases. This CDR3 is CASSRPTSRSNEQFF. For the CDR3, the DNA is TGTGCCAGCAGCCGTCCGACTAGCAGGAGCAATGAGCAGTTCTTC.

This chain joins TRBV9 and TRBJ2-5; 8 bases align to TRBD2. The CDR3 loop spans 15 amino acids. V gave up 4 bases and J gave up 5 bases; unmatched junction bases: 10. Germline values: CDR1 SGDLS, CDR2 YYNGEE. In nucleotides, the CDR3 is TGTGCCAGCAGCACCTCCGGGACTAGAGGGGAGACCCAGTACTTC. Translated: CASSTSGTRGETQYF.

This clone was found a few times. The genes are TRBV4-1 and TRBJ1-1; TRBD1 aligns across 7 bases. This CDR3 contains 15 residues. V was pared by 4 bases and J by 0 bases, with 5 bases of the junction left unmatched. Germline CDR1 MGHRA, CDR2 YSYEKL. CDR3 in DNA: TGCGCCAGCAGCCCCCGACAGGGAATGAACACTGAAGCTTTCTTT. Translating gives CASSPRQGMNTEAFF.

V is TRBV9 and J is TRBJ2-1, with 11 bases fitting TRBD2. Unmatched junction bases numbered 12, after V lost 0 bases and J lost 7 bases. Germline V gene data show CDR1 as SGDLS and CDR2 as YYNGEE. The CDR3 totals 18 residues. The CDR3 spells CASSVVDRTSGPNNEQFF. The CDR3 DNA reads as TGTGCCAGCAGCGTAGTAGACCGGACTAGCGGGCCCAATAATGAGCAGTTCTTC. The variable domain in full, completed from reference TRBV9 and TRBJ2-1, reads DSGVTQTPKHLITATGQRVTLRCSPRSGDLSVYWYQQSLDQGLQFLIQYYNGEERAKGNILERFSAQQFPDLHSELNLSSLELGDSALYFCASSVVDRTSGPNNEQFFGPGTRLTVL.

The J gene is TRBJ2-7, the V gene TRBV25-1; TRBD2 is a possible D gene (6 bases). CDR3 length: 16 amino acids. Trimming pared 1 base from V and 5 bases from J, leaving 18 bases between. Germline assignment: CDR1 MGHDK and CDR2 SYGVNS. CDR3 sequence reads: CASSESSTSGRNEQYF. CDR3 DNA: TGTGCCAGCAGTGAATCTTCGACGTCGGGGAGGAACGAGCAGTACTTC.

The V call is TRBV7-2, the J call TRBJ2-7; 7 bases are shared with TRBD2. CDR1 is SGHTA, CDR2 FQGNSA, per germline. J was trimmed by 0 bases and V by 5 bases; bases with no gene match: 10. The CDR3 spans 16 residues. The CDR3 here is CASSPDSGGSSYEQYF. For the CDR3, the DNA is TGTGCCAGCAGCCCCGACTCGGGCGGGAGCTCCTACGAGCAGTACTTC.

Turning to this clone: A read error may account for a junction end that differs from germline. The same CDR3 also results from other DNA sequences found in this sample. The V gene is TRBV19, the J gene TRBJ1-5, with 7 bases aligning to TRBD1. CDR1 and CDR2 (germline): LNHDA, SQIVND (reference sequence). This CDR3 comprises 13 residues. This chain's CDR3 is CASSLDRDQPQHF. CDR3 bases: TGTGCCAGTAGTTTAGACAGGGATCAGCCCCAGCATTTT.

Comment on this clone: One junction end does not reproduce the germline sequence, and a read error may be involved. This chain joins TRBV7-7 and TRBJ2-5; 7 bases agree with TRBD2. The CDR3 totals 15 residues. Germline CDR1 SSHAT, CDR2 FNYEAQ (reference sequence). The CDR3 here is CASSLIGLAEETQYF. The CDR3 DNA reads TGTGCTAGCAGCTTAATAGGGCTAGCGGAAGAGACCCAGTACTTC.

The J gene is TRBJ2-5, the V gene TRBV30, with 9 bases fitting TRBD2. The CDR3 length is 15 residues. V shed 2 bases, J shed 4 bases, and the junction held 8 bases outside the gene matches. Per germline, CDR1 GTSNPN and CDR2 SVGIG (reference sequence). For the CDR3, the DNA is TGTGCCTGGAGTTCGGGCGGGGGGGACGGAGAGACCCAGTACTTC. Its translation: CAWSSGGGDGETQYF.

V usage is TRBV9 and J usage is TRBJ2-7, with D possibly being TRBD2 (6 bases). The germline V and J ends were trimmed by 2 bases and 0 bases, with 18 bases remaining between them. This CDR3 has 17 amino acids. Germline values: CDR1 SGDLS, CDR2 YYNGEE. CDR3 in DNA: TGTGCCAGCAGCGTGGATGAAGGGACTTTTAGCTCCTACGAGCAGTACTTC. As protein: CASSVDEGTFSSYEQYF.

This clone was seen just once. The V and J genes are TRBV25-1 and TRBJ2-3, with a tentative D call TRBD1 (7 bases). The CDR3 length is 16 residues. The germline V and J ends were trimmed by 1 base and 6 bases, with 17 bases remaining between them. Germline assignment: CDR1 MGHDK and CDR2 SYGVNS. CDR3 sequence reads: CASSEWGRGTSDTQYF. CDR3 in DNA: TGTGCCAGCAGTGAATGGGGCAGGGGGACTTCTGATACGCAGTATTTT.

Only one count was recorded for this clone. The chain employs TRBV6-6 and TRBJ1-6, with D uncertain. This CDR3 comprises 14 residues. With 2 bases removed from V and 5 bases from J, the gap between germline ends came to 7 bases. Germline V gene data show CDR1 as MNHNY and CDR2 as SVGAGI (reference sequence). CDR3 coding DNA: TGTGCCAGCAGTTACCCCCAGGATAATTCACCCCTCCACTTT. Translation: CASSYPQDNSPLHF.

The CDR3 loop is CASSQIQYEQFF. CDR3 in DNA: TGTGCCAGCAGCCAAATCCAATATGAGCAGTTCTTC. J is TRBJ2-1 and V is TRBV14; no clear D gene. This CDR3 is built from 12 residues. Between the trimmed V and J ends, which lost 2 bases and 8 bases, there was a span of 7 bases. The V gene's germline CDR1 is SGHDN and CDR2 FVKESK.

The chain joins TRBV6-1 to TRBJ2-3, with 8 bases matching TRBD1. This CDR3 has 14 amino acids. Germline lookup yields CDR1 MNHNS and CDR2 SASEGT. After removal of 10 bases from V and 4 bases from J, the junction contained 10 bases not matched to a gene. CDR3 region: CANGLRQGSDTQYF. The CDR3 DNA follows: TGTGCCAACGGCCTTAGACAGGGGTCAGATACGCAGTATTTT.

As regards this clone: This CDR3 is also generated by other DNA sequences in the sample. The chain has TRBV30 and TRBJ2-7; the D gene is possibly TRBD1 (5 bases). Per germline, CDR1 GTSNPN and CDR2 SVGIG (reference sequence). V was pared by 2 bases and J by 4 bases, with 9 bases between. This CDR3 has 12 residues. CDR3 loop: CAWSRQGYEQYF. The CDR3 DNA reads as TGTGCCTGGAGTCGCCAGGGATACGAGCAGTACTTC.